Listed here are 25 T cell receptor beta chains from one sample, sequenced in a study of CD8 T cell repertoires and HIV-1 epitope variants. These receptors' targets are unknown. Sequenced by immunoSEQ multiplex PCR; TCRdb stores in-frame clones only, minus some. The repertoire holds about 5,000 clones, with 66% as singletons. Material: cultured CD8+ T cells derived from PBMCs. The receptors come from a male donor with HIV.

CDR3 amino acids: CASSLTTSGNYNEQFF. In DNA form, the CDR3 reads TGTGCCAGCAGCTTGACAACTAGCGGGAACTACAATGAGCAGTTCTTC. The V call is TRBV5-8, the J call TRBJ2-1, with 10 bases aligning to TRBD2. The CDR3 consists of 16 residues. Germline-derived CDR1 and CDR2 are SGHTS and YDEGEE. V dropped 1 base and J dropped 3; count of bases not matched to a gene: 4.

This chain connects TRBV7-9 to TRBJ2-1; possible D gene TRBD1, 7 bases. Deletions cut 10 bases from V and 7 bases from J, with 20 bases between. Germline V lookup: CDR1 SEHNR, CDR2 FQNEAQ (reference sequence). The CDR3 has 14 amino acids. The CDR3 loop is CATGRDSLWNEQFF. In nucleotides, the CDR3 is TGTGCCACGGGGCGGGACAGTCTTTGGAATGAGCAGTTCTTC. Combining the CDR3 with reference TRBV7-9 and TRBJ2-1 gives the whole variable domain DTGVSQNPRHKITKRGQNVTFRCDPISEHNRLYWYRQTLGQGPEFLTYFQNEAQLEKSRLLSDRFSAERPKGSFSTLEIQRTEQGDSAMYLCATGRDSLWNEQFFGPGTRLTVL.

V and J are TRBV4-3 and TRBJ2-5; D ambiguous. The J call may be incorrect, as the DNA end agrees better with TRBJ2-7. Per the germline V gene, CDR1 is LGHNA and CDR2 is YSLEER. The CDR3 runs 15 residues. The CDR3 DNA is TGCGCCAGCAGCCAAGATCTGACATTGAACTACGAGCAGTACTTC. Translated: CASSQDLTLNYEQYF.

This clone was counted a single time. V gene TRBV27 combines with J gene TRBJ2-5, with 9 nucleotides matching TRBD2. Unmatched junction bases numbered 9, after V lost 5 bases and J lost 5 bases. The CDR3 contains 15 residues. Germline V gene sequence: CDR1 MNHEY, CDR2 SMNVEV (reference sequence). The CDR3 DNA is TGTGCCAGCAGTACTGTAGCGGGAGTGAGGGAGACCCAGTACTTC. It specifies CASSTVAGVRETQYF.

DNA of the CDR3: TGTGCCAGCAGCGTTCGGAGTACCTACGAGCAGTACTTC. It translates to CASSVRSTYEQYF. The V gene is TRBV27, the J gene TRBJ2-7, with D hard to call. Germline V gene data show CDR1 as MNHEY and CDR2 as SMNVEV (reference sequence). V was clipped by 6 bases and J by 2 bases, with 11 bases between them. The CDR3 has 13 amino acids.

The genes are TRBV5-1 and TRBJ1-1; tentatively, D is TRBD1 (6 bases). The CDR3 sequence is 15 residues long. CDR1 is SGHRS and CDR2 is YFSETQ in the germline V gene. Trimming removed 3 bases at V and 0 bases at J, with 12 bases between. CDR3 region: CASSSQQGLNTEAFF. CDR3 bases: TGCGCCAGCAGCTCTCAACAGGGTCTGAACACTGAAGCTTTCTTT. The complete variable domain, with remaining parts taken from reference TRBV5-1 and TRBJ1-1, reads KAGVTQTPRYLIKTRGQQVTLSCSPISGHRSVSWYQQTPGQGLQFLFEYFSETQRNKGNFPGRFSGRQFSNSRSEMNVSTLELGDSALYLCASSSQQGLNTEAFFGQGTRLTVV.

The J gene is TRBJ2-1, the V gene TRBV5-6, with 11 bases that match TRBD2. In germline, CDR1 is SGHDT, CDR2 YYEEEE. Losses at the gene ends were 2 bases for V and 2 bases for J; bases not matched to a gene: 0. The CDR3 is made up of 15 amino acids. CDR3 bases: TGTGCCAGCAGCTTTAGCGGGAGGGCCTACAATGAGCAGTTCTTC. Encoded protein: CASSFSGRAYNEQFF.

The chain employs TRBV5-5 and TRBJ2-3; the D gene is possibly TRBD1 (6 bases). This CDR3 contains 17 residues. The germline V gene encodes CDR1 SGHKS and CDR2 YYEKEE (reference sequence). The V and J ends lost 0 bases and 1 base respectively, with 15 bases between them. CDR3 sequence (DNA): TGTGCCAGCAGCTTGGCCACCGGACAGTCCCGCACAGATACGCAGTATTTT. Translated, it gives CASSLATGQSRTDTQYF.

The rearrangement links TRBV7-2 to TRBJ2-7; 7 bases align to TRBD2. CDR1 is SGHTA and CDR2 is FQGNSA in the germline V gene. The junction had 5 bases not matched to a gene; V was cut back by 2 bases and J by 4 bases. CDR3 size: 14 residues. This chain's CDR3 is CASSLLAGVYEQYF. The CDR3 region has the DNA TGTGCCAGCAGCTTACTTGCGGGAGTATACGAGCAGTACTTC.

The chain uses TRBV19 and TRBJ2-2; TRBD1 matches 8 bases. V shed 6 bases and J 4 bases; nucleotides not matched to a gene: 7. This CDR3 contains 15 residues. Germline CDR1 LNHDA, CDR2 SQIVND (reference sequence). The CDR3 reads CASSIQGAGTGELFF. The CDR3 DNA reads as TGTGCCAGTAGCATTCAGGGGGCGGGCACCGGGGAGCTGTTTTTT. Supplemented by reference TRBV19 and TRBJ2-2, the full variable domain reads DGGITQSPKYLFRKEGQNVTLSCEQNLNHDAMYWYRQDPGQGLRLIYYSQIVNDFQKGDIAEGYSVSREKKESFPLTVTSAQKNPTAFYLCASSIQGAGTGELFFGEGSRLTVL.

V and J are TRBV28 and TRBJ1-2, with no clear D. V lost 2 bases and J lost 8, with 18 bases in between. The CDR3 is 15 residues long. Germline CDR1 is MDHEN and CDR2 is SYDVKM. The DNA of the CDR3 is TGTGCCAGCAGTTTAGAAGGGTACCCACTTTGGGGCTACACCTTC. Amino acids: CASSLEGYPLWGYTF.

The chain joins TRBV11-3 to TRBJ2-7; D gene uncertain. CDR1 and CDR2 (germline): SGHNT, YENEEA. The CDR3 is 13 residues long. Trimming cost V 0 bases and J 1 base, with 4 bases left between them. The CDR3 sequence is CASSLDLSYEQYF. The CDR3 DNA reads as TGTGCCAGCAGCTTAGACTTATCCTACGAGCAGTACTTC.

This clone came up a few times. The V call is TRBV28, the J call TRBJ2-5; D ambiguous. The CDR3 has 15 residues. V was clipped by 4 bases and J by 1 base, with 13 bases between them. Germline CDR1 and CDR2: MDHEN and SYDVKM. CDR3 region: CASSSPDMSQETQYF. CDR3 DNA sequence: TGTGCCAGCAGTTCCCCTGACATGTCCCAAGAGACCCAGTACTTC.

Comment on this clone: A much larger clone sits a single nucleotide away, making a read error possible. The chain has TRBV27 and TRBJ1-2, with 9 bases fitting TRBD1. The CDR3 runs to 15 residues. Trimming at V came to 6 bases and at J to 3 bases, leaving 8 bases not matched to a gene. Germline V gives CDR1 MNHEY, CDR2 SMNVEV (reference sequence). The CDR3 DNA follows: TGTGCCAGCAGGAATGGACAGGGGCGTGACTATGGCTACACCTTC. Residues: CASRNGQGRDYGYTF.

The chain uses TRBV2 and TRBJ2-3; TRBD2 aligns across 14 bases. This CDR3 spans 16 amino acids. After removal of 3 bases from V and 6 bases from J, the junction contained 5 bases not matched to a gene. Germline V CDR1 and CDR2: SNHLY, FYNNEI. CDR3 sequence reads: CASSEGTSGSGDTQYF. In DNA, the CDR3 is TGTGCCAGCAGTGAGGGGACTAGCGGGAGTGGGGATACGCAGTATTTT.

J is TRBJ2-2 and V is TRBV19; 8 bases line up with TRBD2. Germline V CDR1 and CDR2: LNHDA, SQIVND (reference sequence). The CDR3 sequence is 16 residues long. The J segment lost 2 bases and the V segment lost 1 base, leaving 3 bases of the junction unmatched. DNA for the CDR3: TGTGCCAGTAGTATAGGGAGCGGGAGTAACACCGGGGAGCTGTTTTTT. Protein product: CASSIGSGSNTGELFF.

The chain couples TRBV2 to TRBJ2-1; no definite D call. Germline values: CDR1 SNHLY, CDR2 FYNNEI. The V end lost 4 bases, the J end lost 10 bases, and 11 bases lay between the germline ends. The CDR3 sequence is 12 residues long. CDR3 sequence reads: CASSGLVSEQFF. Here the CDR3 DNA reads TGTGCCAGCAGTGGGTTGGTTTCAGAGCAGTTCTTC.

The chain combines TRBV6-1 with TRBJ2-5; TRBD2 matches 7 bases. CDR1 MNHNS and CDR2 SASEGT come from the germline V gene. V lost 8 bases and J lost 9; bases outside the gene matches: 9. This CDR3 region has 12 residues. CDR3 protein: CASFRGGSAQYF. The CDR3 nucleotides are TGTGCCAGCTTTAGGGGAGGGTCGGCCCAGTACTTC.

The rearrangement joins TRBV7-3 to TRBJ2-1; tentatively, D is TRBD2 (5 bases). The CDR3 runs to 15 residues. V was shortened by 2 bases and J by 0 bases, with 8 bases between the two germline ends. Germline CDR1 reads SGHTA; CDR2 reads FQGTGA. The CDR3 is CASSLGTSSYNEQFF. The CDR3 DNA is TGTGCCAGCAGCTTAGGCACTAGCTCCTACAATGAGCAGTTCTTC.

The genes are TRBV5-1 and TRBJ1-4; D gene uncertain. With 5 bases removed from V and 0 bases from J, the gap between germline ends came to 5 bases. There are 13 residues in the CDR3. The germline V gene encodes CDR1 SGHRS and CDR2 YFSETQ. DNA for the CDR3: TGCGCCAGCAGAGTTGCAACTAATGAAAAACTGTTTTTT. Its protein product is CASRVATNEKLFF.

The chain employs TRBV11-2 and TRBJ2-7; the match to TRBD1 covers 8 bases. Germline CDR1 and CDR2: SGHAT and FQNNGV. The CDR3 runs 14 residues. The V segment lost 5 bases and the J segment 4 bases; nucleotides outside the gene matches: 7. CDR3 in amino acids: CASSLGTGFYEQYF. The CDR3 nucleotides read TGTGCCAGCAGCCTGGGGACAGGATTTTACGAGCAGTACTTC.

Only a few counts were recorded for this clone. V gene TRBV30 combines with J gene TRBJ1-6; D call uncertain. Looked up from germline, CDR1 is GTSNPN and CDR2 is SVGIG (reference sequence). The length of the CDR3 is 14 residues. The V end lost 2 bases, the J end lost 7 bases, and 12 bases lay between the germline ends. The DNA for the CDR3 is TGTGCCTGGAGTAGAGGGCAGGACAATTCACCCCTCCACTTT. Translated, it gives CAWSRGQDNSPLHF.

The J gene is TRBJ2-1, the V gene TRBV5-6; D might be TRBD2 (6 bases). Germline CDR1 SGHDT, CDR2 YYEEEE. This CDR3 has 16 amino acids. Between the trimmed V and J ends, which lost 0 bases and 5 bases, there was a span of 15 bases. CDR3 sequence reads: CASSLDRGVSDNEQFF. CDR3 coding DNA: TGTGCCAGCAGCTTGGATCGCGGGGTATCCGACAATGAGCAGTTCTTC.

V usage is TRBV5-1 and J usage is TRBJ2-7; possibly TRBD1 or TRBD2 for D (5 bases each). The V end was cut by 4 bases, the J end by 3 bases, with 11 bases between. CDR1 is SGHRS and CDR2 is YFSETQ in the germline V gene. The CDR3 is made up of 13 amino acids. This CDR3 reads CASSPWDGYEQYF. Written as DNA, the CDR3 is TGCGCCAGCAGCCCATGGGACGGCTACGAGCAGTACTTC.

J is TRBJ1-1 and V is TRBV9; TRBD1 matches at 7 bases. CDR3 size: 17 residues. In germline, CDR1 is SGDLS, CDR2 YYNGEE. Germline trimming cut 3 bases from V and 2 bases from J; bases unmatched to any gene: 13. The CDR3, as DNA: TGTGCCAGCAGCGCCTGGGACAGCAGCGGCGTAAACACTGAAGCTTTCTTT. Translation: CASSAWDSSGVNTEAFF.